This T cell receptor (beta chain) was retrieved from a study of cytomegalovirus exposure and HLA in healthy donors. On the study more broadly: There were about 86 million unique TCRs (from HLA-typed donors) in an early data release.

General study findings and limits: Some public TCRs appeared in many individuals, while most sequences were rare.

Healthy people donating bone marrow made up the donors. Germline CDR1 reads SQVTM; CDR2 reads ANQGSEA. The CDR3 covers 13 residues. The junction had 7 bases not matched to a gene; V was cut back by 4 bases and J by 5 bases. The sample holds many counts of this clone. Its antigen is unidentified. Vbeta (60) and Jbeta (13) primers were used in the PCR. As originally analysed: A later analysis tallied 80 million to 100 million unique TCR beta chains, about 12 million of them shared. Sequenced by immunoSEQ multiplex PCR; TCRdb stores in-frame clones only, minus some. The D gene and trimming were derived from the DNA, and the V and J assignments and clone size from that table. The sample has about 120,000 clones; about 11% are singletons.

The sequence derives from a young woman in good health and CMV-seropositive. The sequencing sample was made of PBMCs. This chain links TRBV29-1 with TRBJ2-7, with TRBD2 matching 8 bases. The CDR3 sequence is CSVAQREPNEQYF. The CDR3, as DNA: TGCAGCGTTGCCCAGCGGGAGCCCAACGAGCAGTACTTC.